This TCR beta chain was sequenced for a study of T-cell memory formation after mild COVID-19 (dated by TCRdb to the early 2020s). About the investigation overall: Most TCR sequence clusters were specific to one of the two donors. The cohort comprised two young, previously healthy adult volunteers, one female and one male. In two donors, T-cell clones that expanded and contracted after mild COVID-19 were tracked by sequencing TCRalpha and TCRbeta repertoires over time. What the work shows at the level of the full study, not this receptor alone: Contracting CD4+ clones were found mainly in CM and EM memory subsets, while CD8+ clones were enriched in EMRA. The study covered only a couple of mild cases, and larger cohorts including severe cases with pre-infection samples were considered necessary. SARS-CoV-2 specificity was not confirmed for the second-wave clones peaking on day 37. Some responding clones were found in pre-infection memory, which suggests that pre-existing cross-reactive memory T cells took part in the SARS-CoV-2 response. From day 15 to 85, contracting clones showed balanced CD4/CD8 phenotypes, whereas a second wave of clones that expanded from day 15 to 37 leaned towards CD4+.

Sequencing took place on an Illumina NovaSeq 6000. TCRalpha and TCRbeta cDNA libraries were constructed by 5'RACE with constant-segment primers, with sample barcodes and unique molecular identifiers being introduced. RNA was extracted from every sample with Trizol reagent. Libraries were amplified in two PCR steps, with a second sample barcode and Illumina TruSeq adapters added in the second step. The libraries were sequenced on an Illumina NovaSeq using 2 x 150 bp paired-end reads. As for the original processing: Reads were demultiplexed and collapsed into UMI-guided consensus sequences with migec v1.2.7. Using mixcr v2.1.11, UMI consensuses were aligned to TRA and TRB V and J templates and then assembled into clonotypes. Clonotypes were classified as expanded or contracted when called significant by both edgeR and NoisET, with noise models trained on biological replicates. edgeR calls used a false discovery rate-adjusted p below 0.01 and a log2 fold-change threshold of 1. As an exploratory analysis of dynamics, max-normalized trajectories of the 1000 most abundant clonotypes were examined with PCA combined with hierarchical clustering. The CD4 or CD8 phenotype of responding clones was assigned using the separately sequenced CD4+ and CD8+ repertoires. TCRdb handled the public reads itself, with Q25 trimming in fastp and clone calling in MiXCR, and kept productive beta chains. Each CDR3 protein appears once, grouped with its most common genes and DNA. Clone size and V and J calls follow TCRdb, not the original study. The sample has 65,000 to 90,000 distinct CDR3 sequences on record, approximately 13% of them singletons. The ten largest clones represent 25% to 35% of the sample.

To note about this clonotype: Its antigen specificity is not known. The record has no base qualities; no much larger clone is one base away.

PBMCs were isolated by Ficoll-Paque density gradient centrifugation. CDR1 is given as MNHEY and CDR2 as SMNVEV, both from the germline V gene (reference sequence). Relative to germline, V is missing 6 bases and J is missing 7 bases, with 6 bases of the junction outside any gene match. The CDR3 measures 14 amino acids from cysteine to phenylalanine. Only CDR3 DNA remains: 42 bases, in frame from the first base. Sequences were obtained from PBMCs or a T cell subset sorted from them (not recorded which). The source of this sequence is an adult woman who had mild COVID-19 (a few samples of this study predate the infection). The sample titles of this study are shuffled in the database, so cell type and time point are left out; the donor was told from shared clones. The chain was built from TRBV27 and TRBJ2-7, with 13 junctional bases fitting TRBD2. The DNA sequence is as follows: TGTGCCAGCAGCCCGACTAGCGGGGGGTGGGAGCAGTACTTC. It encodes CASSPTSGGWEQYF.